These 30 T cell receptor beta chains were all obtained from the same sample, sequenced in a study of T cell responses to AZD1222 COVID-19 vaccine. Assay used: immunoSEQ multiplex PCR; TCRdb lists only in-frame clones, some missing. The sample records about 93,000 clones, roughly nine tenths being singletons. The sequenced sample was peripheral blood, obtained 28 days after the second AZD1222 dose. These receptors originate from an adult who received the AZD1222 COVID-19 vaccine.

The rearrangement links TRBV6-5 to TRBJ2-5; the D is unclear. This CDR3 region has 14 residues. Germline V CDR1 and CDR2: MNHEY, SVGAGI. The V and J ends lost 7 bases and 2 bases respectively, with 14 bases between them. The CDR3 DNA is TGTGCCAGCAAGTTAGGCGCTATTCAAGAGACCCAGTACTTC. It specifies CASKLGAIQETQYF.

V gene TRBV18 combines with J gene TRBJ1-1; D remains unclear. Germline lookup yields CDR1 KGHSH and CDR2 LQKENI. V was cut by 2 bases and J by 1 base, with 14 bases left in between. The CDR3 is 16 residues long. The CDR3 loop is CASSPFLLVRNTEAFF. Written as DNA, the CDR3 is TGTGCCAGCTCACCATTCCTCCTGGTGAGGAACACTGAAGCTTTCTTT.

The chain couples TRBV11-2 to TRBJ2-5; 9 positions agree with TRBD2. The germline V gene has CDR1 SGHAT and CDR2 FQNNGV. The J segment lost 4 bases and the V segment lost 2 bases, leaving 5 bases of the junction unmatched. There are 15 residues in the CDR3. The CDR3 DNA follows: TGTGCCAGCAGCTTACGGGCGGGGGGGCGAGAGACCCAGTACTTC. Its translation: CASSLRAGGRETQYF. Based on the CDR3 plus reference TRBV11-2 and TRBJ2-5, the full variable domain is EAGVAQSPRYKIIEKRQSVAFWCNPISGHATLYWYQQILGQGPKLLIQFQNNGVVDDSQLPKDRFSAERLKGVDSTLKIQPAKLEDSAVYLCASSLRAGGRETQYFGPGTRLLVL.

The V and J genes are TRBV10-3 and TRBJ1-1; unclear D gene. Per the germline V gene, CDR1 is ENHRY and CDR2 is SYGVKD. With 3 bases removed from V and 1 base from J, the gap between germline ends came to 12 bases. The CDR3 runs 15 residues. The CDR3 DNA sequence: TGTGCCATCAGTGATCAGCTCAGGTCGAACACTGAAGCTTTCTTT. This sequence encodes CAISDQLRSNTEAFF.

V usage is TRBV7-2 and J usage is TRBJ2-7; tentatively, D is TRBD2 (5 bases). Germline-derived CDR1 and CDR2 are SGHTA and FQGNSA. V dropped 5 bases and J dropped 3 bases, with 26 bases sitting between them. The CDR3 has 18 residues. The CDR3 spells CASSHTGGPLSYVYEQYF. In DNA, the CDR3 is TGTGCCAGCAGCCACACCGGAGGTCCGTTATCCTACGTCTACGAGCAGTACTTC.

This chain joins TRBV11-2 and TRBJ1-2; D uncertain. The V gene lost 2 bases and the J gene lost 5 bases, with 9 bases spanning the gap. Looked up from germline, CDR1 is SGHAT and CDR2 is FQNNGV. The CDR3 runs 13 residues. The CDR3 region has the DNA TGTGCCAGCAGCTTAATGGCAGCGTATGGCTACACCTTC. As protein: CASSLMAAYGYTF.

The rearrangement links TRBV29-1 to TRBJ1-1; no firm D call. V was shortened by 5 bases and J by 2 bases, with 12 bases between the two germline ends. The CDR3 loop spans 13 amino acids. In germline, CDR1 is SQVTM, CDR2 ANQGSEA. The CDR3, as DNA: TGCAGCGTTATACGGGGAACCAACACTGAAGCTTTCTTT. It translates to CSVIRGTNTEAFF.

The chain carries TRBV30 and TRBJ1-3; no reliable D call. Deletions cut 0 bases from V and 8 bases from J, with 5 bases between. Germline V gene sequence: CDR1 GTSNPN, CDR2 SVGIG (reference sequence). The CDR3 is 11 amino acids. The CDR3 bases are TGTGCCTGGAGTGTACGGGACACCATATATTTT. Translation gives CAWSVRDTIYF.

This chain connects TRBV6-5 to TRBJ1-6; TRBD1 might be the D (6 bases). The V and J ends lost 6 bases and 7 bases respectively, with 13 bases between them. The CDR3 totals 14 residues. Germline CDR1 is MNHEY and CDR2 is SVGAGI. The CDR3 DNA sequence: TGTGCCAGCAGCCTACAGGGTCCGAATTCACCCCTCCACTTT. Encoded protein: CASSLQGPNSPLHF.

The chain recombines TRBV6-5 with TRBJ2-1, with a tentative D call TRBD1 (5 bases). CDR1 and CDR2 from the germline V gene are MNHEY and SVGAGI. The CDR3 consists of 15 residues. V was clipped by 8 bases and J by 0 bases, with 14 bases between them. The chain's CDR3 is CASGERGSSYNEQFF. The CDR3 DNA reads TGTGCCAGCGGCGAAAGGGGTAGCTCCTACAATGAGCAGTTCTTC.

Concerning this clone: The same CDR3 also results from other DNA sequences found in this sample. The chain couples TRBV7-2 to TRBJ2-2; 7 bases align to TRBD1. Germline CDR1 SGHTA, CDR2 FQGNSA. Trimming cost V 5 bases and J 2 bases; bases outside gene matches: 5. This CDR3 contains 15 residues. The CDR3 protein is CASSLDRTNTGELFF. CDR3 in DNA: TGTGCCAGCAGCCTGGACAGGACAAACACCGGGGAGCTGTTTTTT.

The chain joins TRBV12-5 to TRBJ1-1, with D uncertain. V was cut by 3 bases and J by 3 bases, with 5 bases left in between. Germline loops: CDR1 LGHNT, CDR2 FRNRAP. The CDR3 consists of 12 residues. In nucleotides, the CDR3 is TGTGCTAGTGGTTTCGGCTACACTGAAGCTTTCTTT. It codes for CASGFGYTEAFF.

The chain carries TRBV5-1 and TRBJ1-4; D not certain. CDR3 size: 14 residues. Germline CDR1 SGHRS, CDR2 YFSETQ. Trimming stripped 3 bases from V and 4 bases from J, with 10 bases between. CDR3 sequence reads: CASSWGIGNEKLFF. Here the CDR3 DNA reads TGCGCCAGCAGCTGGGGTATTGGTAATGAAAAACTGTTTTTT.

The rearrangement joins TRBV9 to TRBJ2-2; no clear D gene. Trimming shortened V by 2 bases and J by 5 bases, and 13 bases separated the two germline ends. The CDR3 spans 15 residues. Per germline, CDR1 SGDLS and CDR2 YYNGEE. The chain's CDR3 is CASSVADLKTGELFF. CDR3 in DNA: TGTGCCAGCAGCGTGGCGGATCTTAAGACCGGGGAGCTGTTTTTT. Drawing the rest from reference TRBV9 and TRBJ2-2, the complete variable domain is DSGVTQTPKHLITATGQRVTLRCSPRSGDLSVYWYQQSLDQGLQFLIQYYNGEERAKGNILERFSAQQFPDLHSELNLSSLELGDSALYFCASSVADLKTGELFFGEGSRLTVL.

J is TRBJ1-2 and V is TRBV7-6, with D perhaps TRBD1 (5 bases). Germline V gives CDR1 SGHVS, CDR2 FNYEAQ. V shed 1 base and J shed 5 bases, with 14 bases lying between them. The CDR3 totals 15 residues. This CDR3 is CASSLEPGVEYGYTF. As DNA, the CDR3 is TGTGCCAGCAGCTTAGAGCCGGGGGTAGAGTATGGCTACACCTTC.

The rearrangement joins TRBV5-1 to TRBJ2-3; no definite D call. Germline V gene data show CDR1 as SGHRS and CDR2 as YFSETQ. V lost 0 bases, J lost 10 bases, and 9 bases lay in between. The CDR3 sequence is 12 residues long. Written as DNA, the CDR3 is TGCGCCAGCAGCTTGGCCAAACATTCGCAGTATTTT. This translates into CASSLAKHSQYF. Complete variable domain (other parts from reference TRBV5-1 and TRBJ2-3): KAGVTQTPRYLIKTRGQQVTLSCSPISGHRSVSWYQQTPGQGLQFLFEYFSETQRNKGNFPGRFSGRQFSNSRSEMNVSTLELGDSALYLCASSLAKHSQYFGPGTRLTVL.

This chain connects TRBV7-3 to TRBJ2-7, with TRBD2 matching 13 bases. Losses at the gene ends were 5 bases for V and 5 bases for J; bases not matched to a gene: 12. Germline lookup yields CDR1 SGHTA and CDR2 FQGTGA. The length of the CDR3 is 17 residues. This CDR3 reads CASSPGGTSGILHEQYF. CDR3 DNA: TGTGCCAGCAGCCCGGGGGGGACTAGCGGGATTCTACACGAGCAGTACTTC.

V gene TRBV29-1 combines with J gene TRBJ1-1; no definite D call. This CDR3 has 12 amino acids. Trimming removed 6 bases from V and 0 bases from J, with 8 bases in between. CDR1 and CDR2 from the germline V gene are SQVTM and ANQGSEA. Here the CDR3 DNA reads TGCAGCGTGAGGCACATGAACACTGAAGCTTTCTTT. It yields the protein CSVRHMNTEAFF.

The chain uses TRBV27 and TRBJ1-2, with D tentatively TRBD1 (6 bases). CDR3 length equals 14 residues. The V gene's germline CDR1 is MNHEY and CDR2 SMNVEV (reference sequence). V was clipped by 4 bases and J by 8 bases, with 17 bases between them. The DNA for the CDR3 is TGTGCCAGCAGTTACGCTGGGGGGCTACAGGGCTACACCTTC. It is translated as CASSYAGGLQGYTF.

This clone was recorded once. V is TRBV6-1 and J is TRBJ2-3, with D unclear. Per germline, CDR1 MNHNS and CDR2 SASEGT. V gave up 1 base and J gave up 3 bases, with 8 bases separating them. The CDR3 is 14 amino acids. CDR3 DNA sequence: TGTGCCAGCAGTGAAGTCAATCCGACAGATACGCAGTATTTT. Protein: CASSEVNPTDTQYF.

The gene calls are TRBV12-3 or TRBV12-4 and TRBJ2-7; 8 nucleotides agree with TRBD2. V shed 8 bases and J 3 bases; nucleotides not matched to a gene: 6. This CDR3 contains 13 residues. The CDR3 region is CASGLAGFYEQYF. DNA for the CDR3: TGTGCCAGCGGGTTAGCGGGGTTCTACGAGCAGTACTTC.

This clone has just a few counts. J is TRBJ2-7 and V is TRBV7-3, with 8 bases aligning to TRBD2. CDR3 length: 15 amino acids. Germline-derived CDR1 and CDR2 are SGHTA and FQGTGA. V dropped 1 base and J dropped 5; count of bases not matched to a gene: 7. CDR3 in DNA: TGTGCCAGCAGCTTAATCCCGGGAGGGCCGGACGAGCAGTACTTC. This translates into CASSLIPGGPDEQYF.

CDR3 coding DNA: TGTGCCTGGAGTGTCCTGCGATCTGAAGCTTTCTTT. It encodes CAWSVLRSEAFF. This sequence joins TRBV30 and TRBJ1-1, with no clear D. Germline values: CDR1 GTSNPN, CDR2 SVGIG (reference sequence). Trimming stripped 0 bases from V and 6 bases from J, with 8 bases between. The CDR3 covers 12 residues.

The chain uses TRBV2 and TRBJ1-1, with D unresolved. The germline gives CDR1 SNHLY, CDR2 FYNNEI. V lost 5 bases and J 1 base, leaving 11 bases between the germline ends. The CDR3 has 14 amino acids. CDR3: CASSHDKPNTEAFF. The CDR3 DNA reads as TGTGCCAGCAGTCACGACAAACCGAACACTGAAGCTTTCTTT.

V is TRBV6-2 or TRBV6-3 and J is TRBJ1-1, with TRBD1 identical over 7 bases. The CDR3 sequence is 15 residues long. CDR1 and CDR2 from the germline V gene are MNHEY and SVGEGT. V trimming: 2 bases; J trimming: 4 bases; junction bases outside the gene matches: 7. The CDR3 loop reads CASSYLKTGSTEAFF. The CDR3 coding sequence is TGTGCCAGCAGTTACCTCAAGACAGGGTCCACTGAAGCTTTCTTT.

The chain links TRBV29-1 to TRBJ1-4; 8 bases fit TRBD1. V lost 3 bases to trimming and J lost 7 bases; unmatched junction nucleotides: 7. The CDR3 is 14 amino acids. CDR1 and CDR2 (germline): SQVTM, ANQGSEA. The CDR3 DNA sequence: TGCAGCGTTGACGGGACAGGTATAGGTGAAAAACTGTTTTTT. Amino acid sequence: CSVDGTGIGEKLFF. Supplemented by reference TRBV29-1 and TRBJ1-4, the full variable domain reads SAVISQKPSRDICQRGTSLTIQCQVDSQVTMMFWYRQQPGQSLTLIATANQGSEATYESGFVIDKFPISRPNLTFSTLTVSNMSPEDSSIYLCSVDGTGIGEKLFFGSGTQLSVL.

The chain uses TRBV18 and TRBJ1-2; the D is unclear. Germline loops: CDR1 KGHSH, CDR2 LQKENI. Trimming removed 2 bases from V and 5 bases from J, with 3 bases in between. The CDR3 has 11 amino acids. CDR3 sequence: CASSPSYGYTF. The DNA for the CDR3 is TGTGCCAGCTCACCATCGTATGGCTACACCTTC.

This chain connects TRBV29-1 to TRBJ1-1; D perhaps matches TRBD1 (5 bases). Per the germline V gene, CDR1 is SQVTM and CDR2 is ANQGSEA. V was clipped by 4 bases and J by 3 bases, with 6 bases between them. The CDR3 has 11 residues. CDR3 nucleotides: TGCAGCGTTGCAGGGCACACTGAAGCTTTCTTT. Translated: CSVAGHTEAFF.

The chain carries TRBV6-5 and TRBJ1-1; unclear D gene. The CDR3 extends over 13 amino acids. Germline CDR1 and CDR2: MNHEY and SVGAGI. Trimming shortened V by 10 bases and J by 3 bases, and 15 bases separated the two germline ends. The CDR3 sequence is CATRRGEDTEAFF. The DNA of the CDR3 is TGTGCCACGCGCCGTGGGGAGGACACTGAAGCTTTCTTT.

The gene calls are TRBV27 and TRBJ1-2; D may be TRBD1 (6 bases). Germline-derived CDR1 and CDR2 are MNHEY and SMNVEV (reference sequence). The ends were cut back, 4 bases at V and 8 bases at J, with 17 bases in the middle. CDR3 length: 14 amino acids. The CDR3 coding sequence is TGTGCCAGCAGTTCCGGCGGGGGGCTGGGGGGCTACACCTTC. This codes for CASSSGGGLGGYTF.